The clone carrying this T cell receptor beta chain was seen at least ten times. The data belong to a study of T cells in Graves' hyperthyroidism and ophthalmopathy. From RNA transcripts, TCR beta CDR3 regions were amplified. First-round RT-PCR targeting the TCR CDR3 was performed with the HTBI primer set. MiXCR was run by TCRdb on the multiplex PCR reads, yielding one entry per CDR3 protein. Of about 280,000 distinct CDR3 sequences listed, 20% to 30% were seen once; the top ten hold about 25%. V gave up 6 bases and J gave up 0 bases, with 11 bases separating them. From germline, CDR1 is MNHNS and CDR2 SASEGT. The CDR3 contains 14 residues.

Sample: blood. The chain joins TRBV6-1 to TRBJ2-5, with a possible D match to TRBD2 (5 bases). The sequence was obtained from a man aged 35 to 55 with Graves' hyperthyroidism that later progressed to Graves' ophthalmopathy. The CDR3 bases are TGTGCCAGCAGAACAAACGGGGACCAAGAGACCCAGTACTTC. It is translated as CASRTNGDQETQYF.